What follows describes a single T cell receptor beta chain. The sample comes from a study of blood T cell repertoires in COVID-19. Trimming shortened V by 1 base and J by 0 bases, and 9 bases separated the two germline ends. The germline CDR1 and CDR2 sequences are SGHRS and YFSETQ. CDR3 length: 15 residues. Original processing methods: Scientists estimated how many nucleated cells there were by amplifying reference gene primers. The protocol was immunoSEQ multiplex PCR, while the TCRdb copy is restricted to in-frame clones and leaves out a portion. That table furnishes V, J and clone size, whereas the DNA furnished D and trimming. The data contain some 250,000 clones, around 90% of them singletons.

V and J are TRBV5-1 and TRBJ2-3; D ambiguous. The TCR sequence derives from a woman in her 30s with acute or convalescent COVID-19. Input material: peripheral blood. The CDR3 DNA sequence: TGCGCCAGCAGCTTGCCCACGACTAGCACAGATACGCAGTATTTT. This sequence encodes CASSLPTTSTDTQYF.